The 25 T cell receptor beta chains reported below all come from one sample, sequenced in a study of T cells in Graves' hyperthyroidism and ophthalmopathy. Authors of the study amplified TCR beta CDR3 regions from RNA transcripts. First-round RT-PCR with HTBI primers amplified the TCR CDR3 region. TCRdb reprocessed the multiplex PCR reads via MiXCR and lists one record per CDR3 protein. The sample gives hundreds of thousands of distinct CDR3 sequences, around 15% of which show up once; about 21% is in the top ten. Specimen: blood. The receptors stem from a woman aged 55-70 years with Graves' ophthalmopathy.

In its sample, this clonotype was seen many times. V gene TRBV9 combines with J gene TRBJ2-7; no definite D call. This CDR3 has 14 amino acids. Per germline, CDR1 SGDLS and CDR2 YYNGEE. Trimming took off 0 bases at V and 5 bases at J, with 12 bases between the two ends. CDR3 region: CASSVGLVGNEQYF. CDR3 DNA sequence: TGTGCCAGCAGCGTAGGTTTAGTTGGCAACGAGCAGTACTTC.

This clonotype has only a few counts. The rearrangement uses TRBV4-1 and TRBJ2-5, with 9 positions matching TRBD2. This CDR3 spans 15 amino acids. Looked up from germline, CDR1 is MGHRA and CDR2 is YSYEKL. J lost 1 base, V lost 5 bases, and 5 bases had no gene match. The CDR3 coding sequence is TGCGCCAGCAGCGTTACGACTAGCGGCCAAGAGACCCAGTACTTC. This translates into CASSVTTSGQETQYF.

This chain uses TRBV6-1 with TRBJ1-4; 9 bases map to TRBD1. Trimming took 11 bases from V and 7 from J; bases not matched to a gene: 5. Looked up from germline, CDR1 is MNHNS and CDR2 is SASEGT. This CDR3 is 12 amino acids long. The DNA of the CDR3 is TGTGCCGCCGGGACAGGGTTTGAAAAACTGTTTTTT. Translation gives CAAGTGFEKLFF.

This sequence joins TRBV7-2 and TRBJ2-5; D remains ambiguous. CDR1 is SGHTA and CDR2 is FQGNSA in the germline V gene. The V end lost 5 bases, the J end lost 5 bases, and 18 bases lay between the germline ends. The CDR3 has 15 amino acids. Here the CDR3 reads CASSPTVGPRETQYF. The CDR3 nucleotides are TGTGCCAGCAGCCCGACCGTGGGTCCCCGGGAGACCCAGTACTTC.

This clonotype was seen a handful of times. V usage is TRBV12-5 and J usage is TRBJ2-4; D not certain. V lost 0 bases, J lost 3 bases, and 12 bases lay in between. Germline V gives CDR1 LGHNT, CDR2 FRNRAP. The CDR3 is made up of 16 amino acids. This CDR3 reads CASGLVLGWNKNIQYF. The CDR3 nucleotides read TGTGCTAGTGGTTTGGTACTGGGTTGGAACAAAAACATTCAGTACTTC.

This clonotype was seen ten or more times. The chain combines TRBV20-1 with TRBJ2-5; D gene uncertain. Trimming shortened V by 0 bases and J by 2 bases, and 16 bases separated the two germline ends. The germline CDR1 and CDR2 sequences are DFQATT and SNEGSKA (reference sequence). The CDR3 extends over 16 amino acids. The CDR3 sequence is CSAREGASHGQETQYF. CDR3 nucleotides: TGCAGTGCTAGAGAGGGTGCGAGCCACGGACAAGAGACCCAGTACTTC.

This clonotype occurred many times. V gene TRBV29-1 combines with J gene TRBJ2-1; D gene uncertain. Trimming left V 4 bases short and J 0 bases short, with 10 bases between. The CDR3 runs to 14 residues. Per germline, CDR1 SQVTM and CDR2 ANQGSEA. The CDR3 bases are TGCAGCGTTGGAGTGGTTACCTCCTACAATGAGCAGTTCTTC. Translation: CSVGVVTSYNEQFF.

This clonotype was observed a handful of times. This chain connects TRBV5-1 to TRBJ2-2, with 12 nucleotides matching TRBD2. In germline, CDR1 is SGHRS, CDR2 YFSETQ. CDR3 size: 17 residues. J gave up 3 bases and V 4 bases, and 7 bases lay outside the gene matches. The CDR3 is CASSPRTSGTDTGELFF. The CDR3 DNA reads TGCGCCAGCAGCCCGCGGACTAGCGGGACTGACACCGGGGAGCTGTTTTTT.

V and J are TRBV28 and TRBJ1-1, with D tentatively TRBD1 (6 bases). V gave up 8 bases and J gave up 4 bases, with 17 bases separating them. Germline CDR1 and CDR2: MDHEN and SYDVKM. The CDR3 is 14 amino acids. CDR3 in DNA: TGTGCCAGCGGGGACACTTTTTTGGGCACTGAAGCTTTCTTT. It is translated as CASGDTFLGTEAFF.

This chain uses TRBV12-5 with TRBJ2-5; 7 nucleotides line up with TRBD2. CDR1 and CDR2 from the germline V gene are LGHNT and FRNRAP. Unmatched junction bases numbered 12, after V lost 1 base and J lost 4 bases. The CDR3 covers 17 residues. CDR3 bases: TGTGCTAGTGGTTTGGGAATAGGGGTGGGAGGGCGAGAGACCCAGTACTTC. Translated: CASGLGIGVGGRETQYF.

This clonotype was counted only a few times. The chain joins TRBV27 to TRBJ2-2; D gene uncertain. Germline V gene data show CDR1 as MNHEY and CDR2 as SMNVEV (reference sequence). The CDR3 loop spans 13 amino acids. Trimming took 4 bases from V and 6 from J, leaving 9 bases between them. The CDR3 spells CASSSGRSGELFF. In nucleotides, the CDR3 is TGTGCCAGCAGTTCCGGCCGTTCCGGGGAGCTGTTTTTT.

V and J are TRBV7-9 and TRBJ1-1, with TRBD1 matching 10 bases. CDR1 is SEHNR, CDR2 FQNEAQ, per germline (reference sequence). The V gene end was trimmed by 6 bases and the J gene end by 5 bases; junction bases not matched to a gene: 12. The CDR3 has 16 residues. CDR3 in DNA: TGTGCCAGCAGACCAGACAGGGGGCGGGGAATGACTGAAGCTTTCTTT. Translating gives CASRPDRGRGMTEAFF.

This clonotype was recorded at least ten times. The chain combines TRBV6-5 with TRBJ2-1; 10 bases line up with TRBD2. This CDR3 is built from 15 residues. The V gene end was trimmed by 6 bases and the J gene end by 0 bases; junction bases not matched to a gene: 2. From germline, CDR1 is MNHEY and CDR2 SVGAGI. CDR3 sequence (DNA): TGTGCCAGCAGGGCTAGCGGGGGCTCCTACAATGAGCAGTTCTTC. It specifies CASRASGGSYNEQFF.

V gene TRBV29-1 combines with J gene TRBJ2-2, with 7 bases matching TRBD1. The CDR3 runs to 12 residues. V gave up 7 bases and J gave up 6 bases; unmatched junction bases: 5. Germline loops: CDR1 SQVTM, CDR2 ANQGSEA. The CDR3 is CSADRRAGELFF. DNA of the CDR3: TGCAGCGCGGACAGGAGAGCCGGGGAGCTGTTTTTT.

This clonotype was recorded many times. V usage is TRBV20-1 and J usage is TRBJ2-3, with TRBD1 matching 7 bases. This CDR3 is built from 16 residues. Trimming at V came to 6 bases and at J to 1 base, leaving 13 bases not matched to a gene. CDR1 and CDR2 from the germline V gene are DFQATT and SNEGSKA (reference sequence). The CDR3 region is CSAKPYRGGGTDTQYF. Here the CDR3 DNA reads TGCAGTGCGAAACCCTACAGGGGCGGTGGCACAGATACGCAGTATTTT.

The chain joins TRBV5-1 to TRBJ2-2; D may correspond to TRBD1 or TRBD2 (6 bases each). The CDR3 loop spans 16 amino acids. Germline CDR1 SGHRS, CDR2 YFSETQ. The V end lost 0 bases, the J end lost 4 bases, and 13 bases lay between the germline ends. The CDR3 reads CASSLAGAEGTGELFF. The CDR3, as DNA: TGCGCCAGCAGCTTGGCGGGGGCCGAGGGCACCGGGGAGCTGTTTTTT.

The chain combines TRBV7-8 with TRBJ2-7, with D possibly called TRBD1 or TRBD2 (5 bases each). V shed 7 bases and J shed 2 bases, with 21 bases lying between them. Per germline, CDR1 SGHVS and CDR2 FQNEAQ. The CDR3 is 16 residues long. CDR3 sequence reads: CASTIRDGGLAYEQYF. In DNA form, the CDR3 reads TGTGCCAGCACCATAAGAGATGGGGGTCTGGCCTACGAGCAGTACTTC.

This clonotype appeared many times. The chain combines TRBV12-3 or TRBV12-4 with TRBJ2-3; TRBD1 aligns across 8 bases. Trimming cost V 7 bases and J 2 bases; bases outside gene matches: 5. This CDR3 comprises 14 residues. CDR3 in amino acids: CASISRGLTDTQYF. The CDR3 nucleotides read TGTGCCAGCATCTCCAGGGGGCTCACAGATACGCAGTATTTT.

This chain uses TRBV10-1 with TRBJ2-3, with D possibly matching TRBD1 (5 bases). CDR3 length equals 13 residues. V was trimmed by 4 bases and J by 4 bases, leaving 9 bases between them. Germline V CDR1 and CDR2: WNHNN, SYGVQD (reference sequence). The CDR3 sequence is CASSGPRADTQYF. In nucleotides, the CDR3 is TGCGCCAGCAGTGGGCCCAGGGCAGATACGCAGTATTTT.

This clonotype was picked up a small number of times. The chain has TRBV7-9 and TRBJ1-3; D is undetermined. Germline lookup yields CDR1 SEHNR and CDR2 FQNEAQ (reference sequence). V lost 5 bases to trimming and J lost 2 bases, with 19 bases between them. The CDR3 totals 17 residues. The CDR3, as DNA: TGTGCCAGCAGCCACCCCCCAGGTAGGCTGGCTGGAAACACCATATATTTT. Translation: CASSHPPGRLAGNTIYF.

This sequence joins TRBV4-1 and TRBJ2-1, with TRBD2 as a possible D gene (6 bases). This CDR3 is 15 amino acids long. Germline values: CDR1 MGHRA, CDR2 YSYEKL. The ends were cut back, 0 bases at V and 5 bases at J, with 11 bases in the middle. For the CDR3, the DNA is TGCGCCAGCAGCCAAGATGGAGGGGACGACAATGAGCAGTTCTTC. Protein product: CASSQDGGDDNEQFF.

The CDR3 DNA is TGCGCCAGCAGCTTGGGAGTCTGGACGGCCGTCAATGAGCAGTTCTTC. Its translation: CASSLGVWTAVNEQFF. The chain couples TRBV5-1 to TRBJ2-1; D is ambiguous. Germline-derived CDR1 and CDR2 are SGHRS and YFSETQ. V was shortened by 0 bases and J by 6 bases, with 16 bases between the two germline ends. The CDR3 has 16 amino acids.

The chain carries TRBV7-8 and TRBJ2-3; 7 bases are a match to TRBD2. V shed 5 bases, J shed 5 bases, and the junction held 13 bases outside the gene matches. Germline assignment: CDR1 SGHVS and CDR2 FQNEAQ. The CDR3 sequence is 16 residues long. CDR3 sequence (DNA): TGTGCCAGCAGCAAGCGGGACCCCCAGGCCGGAGATACGCAGTATTTT. Its protein product is CASSKRDPQAGDTQYF.

V is TRBV6-2 or TRBV6-3 and J is TRBJ1-4, with TRBD1 matching 8 bases. Germline lookup yields CDR1 MNHEY and CDR2 SVGEGT. V was clipped by 6 bases and J by 6 bases; unmatched bases: 9. The CDR3 is 15 amino acids. In nucleotides, the CDR3 is TGTGCCAGCAGCCGCTTCAGGGGGCAAGATGAAAAACTGTTTTTT. Residues: CASSRFRGQDEKLFF.

The chain has TRBV6-5 and TRBJ1-3; possible D gene TRBD1, 6 bases. The CDR3 sequence is 15 residues long. V lost 4 bases, J lost 0 bases, and 10 bases lay in between. CDR1 MNHEY and CDR2 SVGAGI come from the germline V gene. CDR3 residues: CASSSGHISGNTIYF. CDR3 DNA: TGTGCCAGCAGTTCGGGACACATCTCTGGAAACACCATATATTTT.